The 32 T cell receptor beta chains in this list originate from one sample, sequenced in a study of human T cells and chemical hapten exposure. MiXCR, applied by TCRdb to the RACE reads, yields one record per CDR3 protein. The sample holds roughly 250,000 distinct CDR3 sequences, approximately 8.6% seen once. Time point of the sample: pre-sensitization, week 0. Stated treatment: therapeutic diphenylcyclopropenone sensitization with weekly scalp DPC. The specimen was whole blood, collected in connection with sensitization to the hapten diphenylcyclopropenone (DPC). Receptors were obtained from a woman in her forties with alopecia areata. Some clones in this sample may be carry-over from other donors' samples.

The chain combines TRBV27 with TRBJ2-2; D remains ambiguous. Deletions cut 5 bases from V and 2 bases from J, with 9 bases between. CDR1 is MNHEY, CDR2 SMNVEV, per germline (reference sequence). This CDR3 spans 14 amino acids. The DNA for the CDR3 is TGTGCCAGCAGTCCCCCCCGTAACACCGGGGAGCTGTTTTTT. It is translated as CASSPPRNTGELFF.

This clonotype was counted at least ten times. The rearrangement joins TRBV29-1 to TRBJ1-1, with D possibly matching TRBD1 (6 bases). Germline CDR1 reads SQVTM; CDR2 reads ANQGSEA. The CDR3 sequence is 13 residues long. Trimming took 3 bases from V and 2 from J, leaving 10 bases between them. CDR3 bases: TGCAGCGTTGATTACAGGGTAAACACTGAAGCTTTCTTT. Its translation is CSVDYRVNTEAFF.

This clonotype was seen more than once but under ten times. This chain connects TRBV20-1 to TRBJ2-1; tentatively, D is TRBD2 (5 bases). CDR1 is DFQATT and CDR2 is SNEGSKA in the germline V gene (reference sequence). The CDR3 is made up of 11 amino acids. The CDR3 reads CSWEPYNEQFF. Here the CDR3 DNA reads TGCAGCTGGGAGCCCTACAATGAGCAGTTCTTC.

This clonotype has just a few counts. Here the CDR3 reads CATSRDPQGSNSPLHF. The CDR3 DNA is TGTGCCACCAGCAGAGATCCCCAGGGGAGTAATTCACCCCTCCACTTT. The gene calls are TRBV15 and TRBJ1-6; the D gene is possibly TRBD1 (6 bases). Germline loops: CDR1 LNHNV, CDR2 YYDKDF (reference sequence). V was shortened by 0 bases and J by 6 bases, with 12 bases between the two germline ends. The CDR3 runs to 16 residues.

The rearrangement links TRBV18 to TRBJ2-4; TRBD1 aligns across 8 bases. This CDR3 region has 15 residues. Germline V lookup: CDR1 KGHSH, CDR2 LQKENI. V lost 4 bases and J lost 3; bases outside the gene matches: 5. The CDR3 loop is CASSQLQGGKNIQYF. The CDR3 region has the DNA TGTGCCAGCTCACAGTTACAGGGGGGCAAAAACATTCAGTACTTC.

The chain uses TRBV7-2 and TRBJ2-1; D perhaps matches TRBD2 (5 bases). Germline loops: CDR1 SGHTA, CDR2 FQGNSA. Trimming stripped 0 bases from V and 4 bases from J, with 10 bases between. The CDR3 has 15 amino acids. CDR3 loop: CASSLAIATYNEQFF. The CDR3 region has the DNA TGTGCCAGCAGCTTAGCCATAGCGACTTACAATGAGCAGTTCTTC. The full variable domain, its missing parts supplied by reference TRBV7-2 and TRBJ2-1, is GAGVSQSPSNKVTEKGKDVELRCDPISGHTALYWYRQSLGQGLEFLIYFQGNSAPDKSGLPSDRFSAERTGGSVSTLTIQRTQQEDSAVYLCASSLAIATYNEQFFGPGTRLTVL.

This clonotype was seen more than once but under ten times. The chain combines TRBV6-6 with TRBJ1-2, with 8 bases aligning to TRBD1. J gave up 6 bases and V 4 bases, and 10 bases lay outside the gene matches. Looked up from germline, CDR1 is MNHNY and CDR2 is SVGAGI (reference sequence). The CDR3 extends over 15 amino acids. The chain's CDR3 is CASSSFLDREHGYTF. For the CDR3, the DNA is TGTGCCAGCAGTTCTTTCCTGGACAGGGAACATGGCTACACCTTC.

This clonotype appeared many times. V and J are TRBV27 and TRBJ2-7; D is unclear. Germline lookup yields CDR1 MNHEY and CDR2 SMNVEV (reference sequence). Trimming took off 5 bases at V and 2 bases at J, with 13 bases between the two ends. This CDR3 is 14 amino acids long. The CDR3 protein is CASSLPRVPYEQYF. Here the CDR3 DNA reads TGTGCCAGCAGTCTCCCCCGGGTCCCCTACGAGCAGTACTTC.

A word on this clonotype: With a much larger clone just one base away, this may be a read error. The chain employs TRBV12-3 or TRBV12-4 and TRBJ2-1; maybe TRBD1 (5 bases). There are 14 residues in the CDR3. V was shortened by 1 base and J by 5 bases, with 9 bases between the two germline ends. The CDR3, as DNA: TGTGCCAGCAGTTTAGAGATAGGGGACAATGAGCAGTTCTTC. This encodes CASSLEIGDNEQFF.

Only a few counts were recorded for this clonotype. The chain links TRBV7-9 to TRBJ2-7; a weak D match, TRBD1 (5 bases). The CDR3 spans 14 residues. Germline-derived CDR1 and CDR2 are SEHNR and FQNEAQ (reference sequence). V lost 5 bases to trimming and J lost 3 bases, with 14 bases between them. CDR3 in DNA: TGTGCCAGCAGCACGTCCAGGGATATCTACGAGCAGTACTTC. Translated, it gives CASSTSRDIYEQYF.

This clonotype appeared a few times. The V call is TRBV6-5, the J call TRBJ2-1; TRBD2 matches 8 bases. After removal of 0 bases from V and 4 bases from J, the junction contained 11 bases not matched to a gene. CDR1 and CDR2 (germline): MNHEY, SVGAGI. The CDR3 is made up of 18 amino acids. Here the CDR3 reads CASSYSVASGPPYNEQFF. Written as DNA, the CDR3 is TGTGCCAGCAGTTACTCGGTAGCTAGCGGGCCCCCTTACAATGAGCAGTTCTTC.

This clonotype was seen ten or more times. The CDR3 DNA reads as TGTGCCAGCAGCCCGGGACAGGGTAGTGAGCAGTTCTTC. Translating it yields CASSPGQGSEQFF. This chain joins TRBV5-5 and TRBJ2-1, with 9 bases fitting TRBD1. This CDR3 has 13 amino acids. With V trimmed by 4 bases and J by 9 bases, 5 bases remained unmatched. The germline V gene has CDR1 SGHKS and CDR2 YYEKEE (reference sequence).

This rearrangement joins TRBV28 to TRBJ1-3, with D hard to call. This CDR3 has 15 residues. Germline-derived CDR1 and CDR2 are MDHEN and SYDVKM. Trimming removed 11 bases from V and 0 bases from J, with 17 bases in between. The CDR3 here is CASEGASTSGNTIYF. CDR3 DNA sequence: TGTGCCTCGGAGGGCGCCTCGACCTCTGGAAACACCATATATTTT.

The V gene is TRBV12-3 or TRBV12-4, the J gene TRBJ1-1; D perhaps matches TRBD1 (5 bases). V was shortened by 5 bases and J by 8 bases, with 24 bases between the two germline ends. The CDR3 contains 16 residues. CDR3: CASSGVSTAAGMEAFF. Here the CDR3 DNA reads TGTGCCAGCAGTGGAGTATCGACAGCGGCGGGAATGGAAGCTTTCTTT.

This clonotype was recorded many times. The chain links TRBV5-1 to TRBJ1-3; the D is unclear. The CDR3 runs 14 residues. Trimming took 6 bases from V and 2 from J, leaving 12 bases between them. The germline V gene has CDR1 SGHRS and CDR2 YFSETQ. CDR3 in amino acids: CASTDGAAGNTIYF. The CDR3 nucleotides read TGCGCCAGCACAGACGGAGCCGCTGGAAACACCATATATTTT.

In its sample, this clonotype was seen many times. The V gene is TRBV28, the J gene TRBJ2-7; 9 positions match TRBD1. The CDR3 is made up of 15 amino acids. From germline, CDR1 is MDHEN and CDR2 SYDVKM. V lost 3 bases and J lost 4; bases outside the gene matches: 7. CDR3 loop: CASSFSGQGRYEQYF. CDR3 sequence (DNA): TGTGCCAGCAGTTTCTCGGGACAGGGACGGTACGAGCAGTACTTC.

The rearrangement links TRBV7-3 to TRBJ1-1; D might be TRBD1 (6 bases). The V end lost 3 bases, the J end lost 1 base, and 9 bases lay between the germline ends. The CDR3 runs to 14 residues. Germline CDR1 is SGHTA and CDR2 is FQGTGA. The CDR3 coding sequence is TGTGCCAGCAGCTTGGGACACAAGAACACTGAAGCTTTCTTT. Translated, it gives CASSLGHKNTEAFF.

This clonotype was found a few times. CDR3 nucleotides: TGTGCCAGCAGCCTGGCAAGCGGATTGTTGGTCTACGAGCAGTACTTC. Its protein is CASSLASGLLVYEQYF. The rearrangement links TRBV12-3 or TRBV12-4 to TRBJ2-7, with D possibly matching TRBD2 (5 bases). CDR3 length: 16 amino acids. The germline V and J ends were trimmed by 6 bases and 3 bases, with 21 bases remaining between them.

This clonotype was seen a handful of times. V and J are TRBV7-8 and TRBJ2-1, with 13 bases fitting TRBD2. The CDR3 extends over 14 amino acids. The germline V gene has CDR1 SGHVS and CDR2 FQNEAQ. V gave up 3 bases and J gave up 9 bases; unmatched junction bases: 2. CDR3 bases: TGTGCCAGCAGCTTCAGGACTAGCGGGGGTGAGCAGTTCTTC. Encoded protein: CASSFRTSGGEQFF.

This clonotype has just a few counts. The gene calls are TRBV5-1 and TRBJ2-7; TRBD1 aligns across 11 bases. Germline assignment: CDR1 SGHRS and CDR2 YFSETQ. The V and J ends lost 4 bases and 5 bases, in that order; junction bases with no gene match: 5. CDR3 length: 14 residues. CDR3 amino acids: CASSRTGGGDEQYF. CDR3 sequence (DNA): TGCGCCAGCAGCCGGACAGGGGGCGGGGACGAGCAGTACTTC.

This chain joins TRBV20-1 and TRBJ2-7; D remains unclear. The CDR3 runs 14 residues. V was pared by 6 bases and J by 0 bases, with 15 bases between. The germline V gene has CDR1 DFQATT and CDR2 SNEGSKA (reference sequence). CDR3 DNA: TGCAGTGCCGAATGGGTCTCGTCCTCCTACGAGCAGTACTTC. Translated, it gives CSAEWVSSSYEQYF.

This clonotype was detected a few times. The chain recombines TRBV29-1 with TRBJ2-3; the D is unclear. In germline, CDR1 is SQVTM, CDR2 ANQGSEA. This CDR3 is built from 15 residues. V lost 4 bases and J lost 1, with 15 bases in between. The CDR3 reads CSVGASGGGTDTQYF. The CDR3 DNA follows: TGCAGCGTTGGAGCTAGTGGTGGAGGCACAGATACGCAGTATTTT.

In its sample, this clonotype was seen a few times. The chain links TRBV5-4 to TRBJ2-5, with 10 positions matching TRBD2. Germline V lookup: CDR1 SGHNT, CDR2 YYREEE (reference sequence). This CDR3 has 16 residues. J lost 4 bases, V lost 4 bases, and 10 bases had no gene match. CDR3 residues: CASSPTSGRASETQYF. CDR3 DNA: TGTGCCAGCAGCCCCACGAGCGGGAGGGCCTCAGAGACCCAGTACTTC.

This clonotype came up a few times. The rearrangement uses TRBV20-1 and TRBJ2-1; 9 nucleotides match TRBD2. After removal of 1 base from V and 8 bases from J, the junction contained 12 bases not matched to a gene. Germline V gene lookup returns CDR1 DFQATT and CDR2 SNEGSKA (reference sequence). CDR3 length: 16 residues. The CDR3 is CSARVVAAGGPDEQFF. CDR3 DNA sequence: TGCAGTGCTAGAGTTGTCGCTGCGGGAGGGCCCGATGAGCAGTTCTTC.

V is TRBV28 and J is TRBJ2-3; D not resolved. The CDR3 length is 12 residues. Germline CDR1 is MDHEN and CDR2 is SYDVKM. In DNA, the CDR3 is TGTGTCACTGGAGTGGGCACAGATACGCAGTATTTT. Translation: CVTGVGTDTQYF.

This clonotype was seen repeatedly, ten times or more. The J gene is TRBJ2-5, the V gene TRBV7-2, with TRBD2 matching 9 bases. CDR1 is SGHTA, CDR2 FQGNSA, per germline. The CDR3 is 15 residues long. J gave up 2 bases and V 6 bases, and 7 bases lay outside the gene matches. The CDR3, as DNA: TGTGCCAGCAGTTTTCAGGCGGGAGGGCAAGAGACCCAGTACTTC. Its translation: CASSFQAGGQETQYF.

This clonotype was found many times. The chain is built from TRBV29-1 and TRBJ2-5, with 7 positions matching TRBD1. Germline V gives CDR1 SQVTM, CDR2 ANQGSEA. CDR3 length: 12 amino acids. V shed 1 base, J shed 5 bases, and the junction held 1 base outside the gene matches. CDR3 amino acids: CSVEVGGETQYF. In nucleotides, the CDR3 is TGCAGCGTTGAAGTAGGGGGCGAGACCCAGTACTTC.

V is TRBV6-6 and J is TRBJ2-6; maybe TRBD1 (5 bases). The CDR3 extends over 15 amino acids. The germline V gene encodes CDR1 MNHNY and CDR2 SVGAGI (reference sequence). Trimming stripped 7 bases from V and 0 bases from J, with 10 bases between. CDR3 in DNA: TGTGCCAGCACTAGGGGTAGCTCTGGGGCCAACGTCCTGACTTTC. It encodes CASTRGSSGANVLTF.

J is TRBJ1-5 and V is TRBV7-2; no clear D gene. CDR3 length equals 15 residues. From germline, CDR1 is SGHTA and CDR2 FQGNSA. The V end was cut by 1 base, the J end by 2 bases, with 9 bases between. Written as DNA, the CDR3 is TGTGCCAGCAGCTTAGTCCCCCTCGGCAATCAGCCCCAGCATTTT. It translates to CASSLVPLGNQPQHF.

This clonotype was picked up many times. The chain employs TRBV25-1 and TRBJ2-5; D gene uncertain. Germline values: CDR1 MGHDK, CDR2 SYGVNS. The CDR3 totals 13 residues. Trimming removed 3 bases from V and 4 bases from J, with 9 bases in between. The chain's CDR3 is CASSEAGRETQYF. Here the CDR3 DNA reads TGTGCCAGCAGTGAGGCCGGCCGAGAGACCCAGTACTTC.

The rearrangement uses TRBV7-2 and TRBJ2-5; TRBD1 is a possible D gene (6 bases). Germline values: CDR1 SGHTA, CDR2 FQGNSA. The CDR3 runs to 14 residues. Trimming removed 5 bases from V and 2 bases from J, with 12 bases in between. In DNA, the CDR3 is TGTGCCAGCAGCCGGACAGCCCTTCAAGAGACCCAGTACTTC. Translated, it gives CASSRTALQETQYF.

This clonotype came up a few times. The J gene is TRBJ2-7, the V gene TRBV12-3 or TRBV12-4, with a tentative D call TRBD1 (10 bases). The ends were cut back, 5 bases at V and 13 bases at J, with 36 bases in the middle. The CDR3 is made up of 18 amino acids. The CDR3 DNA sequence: TGTGCCAGCAGTGACAGGGGGCGGGGACGAGCGGGAGGCGCCGGTGGATACTTC. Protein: CASSDRGRGRAGGAGGYF.